The entry below describes one T cell receptor beta chain. As originally analysed: The assay estimated nucleated cells by amplifying reference gene primers. Repertoires were generated with immunoSEQ multiplex PCR, while TCRdb's copy carries only in-frame clones and drops some. V, J and clone size were drawn from that table, and D and trimming were deduced from the DNA. Of roughly 390,000 clones listed, around 87% are singletons. The sample originates from a study of blood T cell repertoires in COVID-19. Study background: Nucleic acid was either cDNA or gDNA, and it came from T cells, B-cell-depleted T cells, or PBMCs.

The CDR3 contains 16 residues. CDR1 KGHSH and CDR2 LQKENI come from the germline V gene. Germline trimming cut 2 bases from V and 2 bases from J; bases unmatched to any gene: 5. The genes are TRBV18 and TRBJ2-3, with 9 bases identical to TRBD2. The sample taken for sequencing was peripheral blood. This sequence originates from a woman in her 30s with COVID-19, enrolled during active disease. The CDR3 spells CASSPDPSGDTDTQYF. CDR3 in DNA: TGTGCCAGCTCACCAGATCCTAGCGGGGACACAGATACGCAGTATTTT.